This T cell receptor (beta chain) was captured in a study of graft-versus-host responses after intestinal transplantation. Looking at the study overall: Isolated intestinal, liver-intestinal, or multivisceral transplants had been given to the recipients. Every recipient had anti-thymocyte globulin induction and about three years of tacrolimus plus steroids. General study points: Peak GvH clone levels in circulation were associated with early post-transplant HvG declines.

Produced via immunoSEQ multiplex PCR; TCRdb's table is partial and in-frame only. The sample has around 90,000 clones, 90% to 95% seen once. V lost 3 bases to trimming and J lost 5 bases; unmatched junction nucleotides: 2. The CDR3 covers 13 residues. Germline V gene data show CDR1 as GTSNPN and CDR2 as SVGIG (reference sequence). Remarks on this clone: Its antigen is currently unknown.

This clonotype was obtained from a human donor who was the organ donor for an intestinal transplant. Sequencing used unstimulated CD8+ T cells sorted from spleen or lymph node cells, obtained before transplant. The V gene is TRBV30, the J gene TRBJ2-5; 11 nucleotides line up with TRBD2. DNA for the CDR3: TGTGCCTGGAGCCTAGCGGGGGGCGAGACCCAGTACTTC. This encodes CAWSLAGGETQYF.